The clone carrying this T cell receptor beta chain was counted between two and nine times. The record originates from a study of T cell repertoires in cytomegalovirus infection. One entry per CDR3 protein results from TCRdb running MiXCR on the reads. The table has 250,000 or so distinct CDR3 sequences, 15% to 20% seen once; the top ten hold around 43%. Looked up from germline, CDR1 is MDHEN and CDR2 is SYDVKM. This CDR3 contains 14 residues. Trimming shortened V by 0 bases and J by 2 bases, and 6 bases separated the two germline ends. This receptor was identified in a human donor in good health (CMV status not recorded). Some clones in this sample may be carry-over from other donors' samples. The specimen sequenced was CD8+ T cells from PBMCs. This chain links TRBV28 with TRBJ2-3; D remains unclear. In DNA, the CDR3 is TGTGCCAGCAGTTTATGGGGCGACACAGATACGCAGTATTTT. This sequence encodes CASSLWGDTDTQYF.